This TCR gamma chain came from a study of gamma-delta chains in newborns, infants, children. Overall study: Microbial exposure reportedly drives polyclonal innate γδ T cell expansion after birth.

This clone counts as large (0.1 to 1%). Other DNA variants within this sample encode the same CDR3. TCRdb reran clone calling via CATT on the reads. This repertoire shows some 830 gamma-chain clones, roughly 2.5% found once; its top ten account for roughly a quarter. The J segment lost 6 bases and the V segment lost 0 bases, leaving 5 bases of the junction unmatched. Germline values: CDR1 GITISATS, CDR2 ISYDGTV (reference sequence). The CDR3 runs to 17 residues. The chain combines TRGV9 with TRGJP. Sequences were obtained from blood. The receptor was derived from a child who was a newborn, infant or young child, either healthy, febrile or measles-vaccinated (not recorded which). CDR3 nucleotide sequence: TGTGCCTTGTGGGAGGTGCAGGGAGAGTTGGGCAAAAAAATCAAGGTATTT. Protein product: CALWEVQGELGKKIKVF.